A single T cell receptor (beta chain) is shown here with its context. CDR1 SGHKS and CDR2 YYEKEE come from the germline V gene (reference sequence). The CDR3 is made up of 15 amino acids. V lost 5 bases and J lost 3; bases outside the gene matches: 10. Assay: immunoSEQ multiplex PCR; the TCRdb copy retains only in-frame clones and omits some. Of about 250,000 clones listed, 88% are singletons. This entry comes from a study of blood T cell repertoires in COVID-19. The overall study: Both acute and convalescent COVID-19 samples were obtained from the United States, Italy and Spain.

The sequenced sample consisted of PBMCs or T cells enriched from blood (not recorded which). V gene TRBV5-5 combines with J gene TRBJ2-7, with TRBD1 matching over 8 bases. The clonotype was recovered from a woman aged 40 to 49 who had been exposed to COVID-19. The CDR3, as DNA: TGTGCCAGCAGTCTCGGACAGGGCTCGCTCTACGAGCAGTACTTC. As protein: CASSLGQGSLYEQYF.